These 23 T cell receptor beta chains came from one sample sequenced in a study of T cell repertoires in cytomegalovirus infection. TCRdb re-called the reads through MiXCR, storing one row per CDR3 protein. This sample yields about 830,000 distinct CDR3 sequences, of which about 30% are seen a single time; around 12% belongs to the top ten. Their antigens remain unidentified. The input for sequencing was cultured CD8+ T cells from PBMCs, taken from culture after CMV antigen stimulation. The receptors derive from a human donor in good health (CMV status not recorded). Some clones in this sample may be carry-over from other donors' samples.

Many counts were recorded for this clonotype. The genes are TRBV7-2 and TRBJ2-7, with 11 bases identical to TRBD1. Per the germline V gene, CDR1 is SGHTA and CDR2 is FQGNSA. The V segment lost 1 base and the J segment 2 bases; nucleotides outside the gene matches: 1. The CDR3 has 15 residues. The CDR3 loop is CASSLGTGGPYEQYF. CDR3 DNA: TGTGCCAGCAGCTTAGGGACAGGGGGCCCCTACGAGCAGTACTTC.

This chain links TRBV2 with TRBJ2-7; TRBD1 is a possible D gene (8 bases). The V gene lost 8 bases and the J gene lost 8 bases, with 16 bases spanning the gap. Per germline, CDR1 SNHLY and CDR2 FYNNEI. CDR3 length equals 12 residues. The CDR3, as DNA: TGTGCCAGCCCGGACAGGGAGGGAAAGCAGTACGTC. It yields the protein CASPDREGKQYV.

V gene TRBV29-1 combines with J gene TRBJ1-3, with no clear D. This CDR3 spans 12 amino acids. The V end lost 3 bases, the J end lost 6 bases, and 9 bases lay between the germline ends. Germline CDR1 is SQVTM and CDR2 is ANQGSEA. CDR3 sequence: CSVEEGKNTIYF. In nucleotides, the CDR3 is TGCAGCGTTGAGGAGGGAAAAAACACCATATATTTT. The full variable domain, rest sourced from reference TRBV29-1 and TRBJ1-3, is SAVISQKPSRDICQRGTSLTIQCQVDSQVTMMFWYRQQPGQSLTLIATANQGSEATYESGFVIDKFPISRPNLTFSTLTVSNMSPEDSSIYLCSVEEGKNTIYFGEGSWLTVV.

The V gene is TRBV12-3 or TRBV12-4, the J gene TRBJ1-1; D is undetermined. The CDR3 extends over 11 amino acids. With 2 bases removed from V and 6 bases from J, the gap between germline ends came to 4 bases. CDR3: CASSLTSEAFF. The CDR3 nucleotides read TGTGCCAGCAGTTTAACGTCTGAAGCTTTCTTT.

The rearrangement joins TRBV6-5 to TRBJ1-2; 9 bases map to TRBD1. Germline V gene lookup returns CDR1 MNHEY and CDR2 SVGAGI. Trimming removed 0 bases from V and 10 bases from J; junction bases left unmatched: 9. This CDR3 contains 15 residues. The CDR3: CASSYSIGQGRDYTF. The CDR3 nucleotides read TGTGCCAGCAGTTACTCGATAGGACAGGGGAGAGACTACACCTTC.

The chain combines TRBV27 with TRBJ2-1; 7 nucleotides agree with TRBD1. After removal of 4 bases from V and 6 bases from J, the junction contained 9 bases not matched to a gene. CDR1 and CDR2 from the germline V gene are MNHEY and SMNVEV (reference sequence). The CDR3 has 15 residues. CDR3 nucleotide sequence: TGTGCCAGCAGTTCCCCGACAGGGTGGGGCAATGAGCAGTTCTTC. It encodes CASSSPTGWGNEQFF.

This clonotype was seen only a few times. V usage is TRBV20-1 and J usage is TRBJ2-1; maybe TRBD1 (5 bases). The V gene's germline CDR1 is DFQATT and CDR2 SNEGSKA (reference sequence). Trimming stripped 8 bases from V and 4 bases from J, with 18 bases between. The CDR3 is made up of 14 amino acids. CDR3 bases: TGCAGTCTAAAAGGGCAGGGCTTTTACAATGAGCAGTTCTTC. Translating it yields CSLKGQGFYNEQFF.

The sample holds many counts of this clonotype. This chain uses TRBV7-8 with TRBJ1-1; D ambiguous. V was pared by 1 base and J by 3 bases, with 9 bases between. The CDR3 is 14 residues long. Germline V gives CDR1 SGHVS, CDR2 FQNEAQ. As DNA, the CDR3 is TGTGCCAGCAGCTTAGTTTACGGGGACACTGAAGCTTTCTTT. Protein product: CASSLVYGDTEAFF. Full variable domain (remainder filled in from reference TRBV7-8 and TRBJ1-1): GAGVSQSPRYKVAKRGQDVALRCDPISGHVSLFWYQQALGQGPEFLTYFQNEAQLDKSGLPSDRFFAERPEGSVSTLKIQRTQQEDSAVYLCASSLVYGDTEAFFGQGTRLTVV.

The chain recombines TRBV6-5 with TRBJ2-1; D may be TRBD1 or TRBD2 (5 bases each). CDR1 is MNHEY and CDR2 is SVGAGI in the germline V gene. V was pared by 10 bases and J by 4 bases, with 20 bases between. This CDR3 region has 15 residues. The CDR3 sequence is CATRQGPYPYNEQFF. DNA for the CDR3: TGTGCCACCCGGCAGGGACCATACCCGTACAATGAGCAGTTCTTC.

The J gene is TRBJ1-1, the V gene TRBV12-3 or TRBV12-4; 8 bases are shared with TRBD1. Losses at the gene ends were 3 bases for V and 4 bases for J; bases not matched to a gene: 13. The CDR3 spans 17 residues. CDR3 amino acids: CASSFRLDRGGGTEAFF. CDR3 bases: TGTGCCAGCAGTTTTCGTCTCGACAGGGGCGGTGGCACTGAAGCTTTCTTT.

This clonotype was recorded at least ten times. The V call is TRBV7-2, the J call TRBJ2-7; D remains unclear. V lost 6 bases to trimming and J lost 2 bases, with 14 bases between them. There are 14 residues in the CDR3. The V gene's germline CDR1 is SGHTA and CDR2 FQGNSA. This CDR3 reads CASSLALGTYEQYV. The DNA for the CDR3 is TGTGCCAGCAGTCTTGCCTTGGGTACCTACGAGCAGTACGTC.

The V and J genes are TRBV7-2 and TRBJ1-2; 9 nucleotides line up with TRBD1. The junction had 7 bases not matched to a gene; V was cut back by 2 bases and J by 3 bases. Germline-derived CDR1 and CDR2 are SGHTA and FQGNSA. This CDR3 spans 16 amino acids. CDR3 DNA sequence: TGTGCCAGCAGCTTAATTACGACAGGGGGTTACTATGGCTACACCTTC. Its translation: CASSLITTGGYYGYTF.

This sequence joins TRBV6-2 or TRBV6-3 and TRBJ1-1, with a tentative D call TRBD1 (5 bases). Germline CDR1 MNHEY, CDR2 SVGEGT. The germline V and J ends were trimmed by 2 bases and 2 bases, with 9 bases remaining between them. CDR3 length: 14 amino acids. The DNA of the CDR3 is TGTGCCAGCAGTTACGACAGCCAAAACACTGAAGCTTTCTTT. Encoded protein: CASSYDSQNTEAFF.

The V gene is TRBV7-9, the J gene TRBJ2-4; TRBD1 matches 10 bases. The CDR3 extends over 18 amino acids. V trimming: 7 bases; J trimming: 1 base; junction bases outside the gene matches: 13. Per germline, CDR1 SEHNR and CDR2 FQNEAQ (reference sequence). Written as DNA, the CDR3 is TGTGCCAGCAACCCGACAGGGGGCGAAGAGAGGGCCAAAAACATTCAGTACTTC. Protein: CASNPTGGEERAKNIQYF.

CDR3 region: CASSLARDYNEQFF. CDR3 DNA: TGTGCCAGCAGCTTGGCCCGGGACTACAATGAGCAGTTCTTC. This rearrangement joins TRBV5-4 to TRBJ2-1, with D tentatively TRBD2 (5 bases). Germline V gives CDR1 SGHNT, CDR2 YYREEE (reference sequence). CDR3 size: 14 residues. Trimming removed 0 bases at V and 3 bases at J, with 7 bases between.

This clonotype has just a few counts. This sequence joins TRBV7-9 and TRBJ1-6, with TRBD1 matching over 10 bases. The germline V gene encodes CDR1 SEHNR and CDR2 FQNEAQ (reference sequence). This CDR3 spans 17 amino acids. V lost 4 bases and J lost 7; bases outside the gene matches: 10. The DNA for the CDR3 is TGTGCCAGCAGCTCCAAGACAGGGGGCTCTTTAAATTCACCCCTCCACTTT. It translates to CASSSKTGGSLNSPLHF.

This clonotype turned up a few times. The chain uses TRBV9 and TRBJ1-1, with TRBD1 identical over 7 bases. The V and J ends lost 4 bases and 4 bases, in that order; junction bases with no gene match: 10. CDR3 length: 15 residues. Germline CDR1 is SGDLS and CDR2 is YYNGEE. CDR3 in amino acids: CASSQGGIRGTEAFF. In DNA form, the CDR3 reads TGTGCCAGCAGCCAGGGGGGAATCAGAGGCACTGAAGCTTTCTTT.

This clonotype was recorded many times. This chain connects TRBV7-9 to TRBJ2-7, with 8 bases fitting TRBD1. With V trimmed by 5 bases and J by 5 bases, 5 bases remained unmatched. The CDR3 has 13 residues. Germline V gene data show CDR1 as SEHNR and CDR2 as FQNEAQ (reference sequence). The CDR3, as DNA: TGTGCCAGCAGCCCAGGGGGCGCGGACGAGCAGTACGTC. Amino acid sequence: CASSPGGADEQYV.

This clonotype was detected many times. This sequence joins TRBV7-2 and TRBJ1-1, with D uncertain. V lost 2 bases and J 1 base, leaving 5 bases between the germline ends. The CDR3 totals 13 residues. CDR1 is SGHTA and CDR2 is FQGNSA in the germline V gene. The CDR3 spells CASSLWANTEAFF. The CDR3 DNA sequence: TGTGCCAGCAGCTTATGGGCGAACACTGAAGCTTTCTTT.

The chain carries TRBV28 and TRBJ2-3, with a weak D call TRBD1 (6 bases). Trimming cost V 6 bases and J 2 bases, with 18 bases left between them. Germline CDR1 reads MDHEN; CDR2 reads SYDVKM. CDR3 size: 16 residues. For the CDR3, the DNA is TGTGCCAGCAGCCACGGCTTAGGGGGAATCACAGATACGCAGTATTTT. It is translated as CASSHGLGGITDTQYF. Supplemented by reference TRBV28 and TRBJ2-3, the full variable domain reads DVKVTQSSRYLVKRTGEKVFLECVQDMDHENMFWYRQDPGLGLRLIYFSYDVKMKEKGDIPEGYSVSREKKERFSLILESASTNQTSMYLCASSHGLGGITDTQYFGPGTRLTVL.

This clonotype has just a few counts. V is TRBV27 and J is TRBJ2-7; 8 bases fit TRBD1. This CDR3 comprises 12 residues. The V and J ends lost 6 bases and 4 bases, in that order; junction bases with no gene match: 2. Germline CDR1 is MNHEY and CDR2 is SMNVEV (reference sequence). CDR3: CASRTGVYEQYF. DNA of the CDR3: TGTGCCAGCAGGACAGGGGTGTACGAGCAGTACTTC.

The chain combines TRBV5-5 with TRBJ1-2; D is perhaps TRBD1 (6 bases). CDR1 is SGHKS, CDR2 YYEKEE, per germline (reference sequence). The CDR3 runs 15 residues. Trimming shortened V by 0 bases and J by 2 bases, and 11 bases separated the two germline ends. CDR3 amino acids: CASSLDRVGNYGYTF. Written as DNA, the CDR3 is TGTGCCAGCAGCTTGGACAGGGTAGGAAACTATGGCTACACCTTC.

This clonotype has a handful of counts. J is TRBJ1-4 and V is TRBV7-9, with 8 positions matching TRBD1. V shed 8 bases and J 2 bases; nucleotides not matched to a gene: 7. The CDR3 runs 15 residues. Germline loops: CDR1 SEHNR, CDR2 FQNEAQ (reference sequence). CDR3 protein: CASPGQGATNEKLFF. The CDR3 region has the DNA TGTGCCAGCCCTGGACAGGGAGCGACTAATGAAAAACTGTTTTTT.